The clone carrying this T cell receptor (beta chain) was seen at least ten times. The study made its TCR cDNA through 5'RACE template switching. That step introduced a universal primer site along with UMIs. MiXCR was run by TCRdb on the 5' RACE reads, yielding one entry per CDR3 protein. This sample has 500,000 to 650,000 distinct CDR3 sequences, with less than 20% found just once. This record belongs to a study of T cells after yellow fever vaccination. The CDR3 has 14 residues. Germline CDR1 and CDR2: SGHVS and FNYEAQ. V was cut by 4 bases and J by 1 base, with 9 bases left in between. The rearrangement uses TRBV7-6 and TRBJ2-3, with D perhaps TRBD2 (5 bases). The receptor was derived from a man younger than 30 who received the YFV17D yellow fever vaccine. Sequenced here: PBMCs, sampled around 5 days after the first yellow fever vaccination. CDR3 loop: CASSSLERTDTQYF. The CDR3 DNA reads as TGTGCCAGCAGCTCACTAGAGCGCACAGATACGCAGTATTTT.